The source of this T cell receptor beta chain is a study of cytomegalovirus exposure and HLA in healthy donors. For the study at large: Findings of an earlier analysis included some 120 million unique TCR beta sequences from roughly 200 million T cells. Study-wide results and caveats: Immune exposure information available was restricted to CMV serostatus. It was reportedly the case that the classifier diagnosed cytomegalovirus status with high specificity and sensitivity.

With 60 Vbeta and 13 Jbeta primers, the PCR was carried out. TCRdb keeps only in-frame clones here, not all; method: immunoSEQ multiplex PCR. The table includes 120,000 or so clones, more than 70% detected once. The CDR3 spans 14 residues. Germline CDR1 and CDR2: LNHDA and SQIVND (reference sequence). V gave up 7 bases and J gave up 2 bases; unmatched junction bases: 7. With regard to this clone: The antigen remains undetermined.

There were likely unrecorded immune exposures, though donors were nominally healthy when sampled. This TCR was recovered from a woman in her forties or fifties in good health and CMV-seropositive. The sample taken for sequencing was PBMCs. The V and J genes are TRBV19 and TRBJ2-7; 8 nucleotides align to TRBD2. In DNA, the CDR3 is TGTGCCAGTATGGCAGGTAGCGGGACCTACGAGCAGTACTTC. Amino acids: CASMAGSGTYEQYF.